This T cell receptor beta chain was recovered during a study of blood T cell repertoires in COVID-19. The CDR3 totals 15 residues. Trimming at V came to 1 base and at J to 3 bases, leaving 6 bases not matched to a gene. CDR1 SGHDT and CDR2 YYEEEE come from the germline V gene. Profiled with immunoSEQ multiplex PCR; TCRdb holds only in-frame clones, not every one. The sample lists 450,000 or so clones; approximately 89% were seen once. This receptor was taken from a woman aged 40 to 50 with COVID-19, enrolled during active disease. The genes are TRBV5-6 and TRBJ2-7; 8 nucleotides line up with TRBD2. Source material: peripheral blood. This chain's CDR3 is CASSLPQRGIYEQYF. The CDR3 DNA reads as TGTGCCAGCAGCTTGCCCCAGCGGGGGATCTACGAGCAGTACTTC.